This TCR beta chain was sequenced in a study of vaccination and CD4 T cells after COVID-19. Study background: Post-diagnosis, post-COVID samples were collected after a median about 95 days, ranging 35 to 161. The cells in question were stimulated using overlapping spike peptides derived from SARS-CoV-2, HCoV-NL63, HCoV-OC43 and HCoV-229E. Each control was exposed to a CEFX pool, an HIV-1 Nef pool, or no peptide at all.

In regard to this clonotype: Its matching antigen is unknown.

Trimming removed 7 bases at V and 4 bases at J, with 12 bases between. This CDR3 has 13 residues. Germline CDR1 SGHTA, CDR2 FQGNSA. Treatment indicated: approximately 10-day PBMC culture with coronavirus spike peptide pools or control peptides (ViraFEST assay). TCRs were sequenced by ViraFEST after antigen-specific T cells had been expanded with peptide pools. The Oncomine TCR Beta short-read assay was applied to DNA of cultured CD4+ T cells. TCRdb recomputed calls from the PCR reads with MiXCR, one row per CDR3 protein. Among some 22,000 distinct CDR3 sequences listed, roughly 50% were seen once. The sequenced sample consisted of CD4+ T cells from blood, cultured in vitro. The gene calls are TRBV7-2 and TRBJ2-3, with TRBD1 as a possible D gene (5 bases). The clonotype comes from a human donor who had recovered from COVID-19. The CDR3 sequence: CASTPGPADTQYF. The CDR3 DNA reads TGTGCCAGCACGCCAGGGCCCGCAGATACGCAGTATTTT.